The present TCR beta chain was sequenced within a study of blood T cell repertoires in COVID-19. This clone was seen a handful of times. This study enrolled people aged roughly 18 to 90 from around 25 US geographic areas. The study counted Cohort 3 donors as recovered given two negative PCRs, clearance, or symptom resolution. CDR3 length: 21 residues. J lost 4 bases, V lost 1 base, and 19 bases had no gene match. Per germline, CDR1 MGHRA and CDR2 YSYEKL. Repertoires were generated with immunoSEQ multiplex PCR, while TCRdb's copy carries only in-frame clones and drops some. The sample contains 95,000 to 150,000 clones, roughly 84% of which appear only once.

The origin of this receptor is a woman aged 30 to 39 who had recovered from COVID-19. J is TRBJ2-7 and V is TRBV4-1; 13 bases map to TRBD2. The sample taken for sequencing was PBMCs or T cells enriched from blood (not recorded which). Here the CDR3 DNA reads TGCGCCAGCAGCCAAGCTCCCCTCAGGGCGACTAGCGGGAGGAAAGCGTACGAGCAGTACTTC. It codes for CASSQAPLRATSGRKAYEQYF.